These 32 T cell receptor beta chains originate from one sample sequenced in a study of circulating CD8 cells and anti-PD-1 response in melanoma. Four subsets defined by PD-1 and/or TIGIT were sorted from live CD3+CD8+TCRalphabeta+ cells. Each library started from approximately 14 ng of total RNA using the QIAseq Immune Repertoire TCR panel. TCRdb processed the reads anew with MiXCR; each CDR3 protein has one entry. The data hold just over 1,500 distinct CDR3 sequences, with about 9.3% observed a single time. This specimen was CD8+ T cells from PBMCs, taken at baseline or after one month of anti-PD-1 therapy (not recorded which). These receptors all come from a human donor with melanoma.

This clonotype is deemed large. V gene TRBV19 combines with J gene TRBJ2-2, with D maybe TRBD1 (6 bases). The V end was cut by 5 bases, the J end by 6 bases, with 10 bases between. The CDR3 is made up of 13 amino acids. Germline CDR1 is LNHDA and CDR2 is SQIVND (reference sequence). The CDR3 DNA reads TGTGCCAGTAGTCTCCAGGGGTCCGGGGAGCTGTTTTTT. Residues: CASSLQGSGELFF.

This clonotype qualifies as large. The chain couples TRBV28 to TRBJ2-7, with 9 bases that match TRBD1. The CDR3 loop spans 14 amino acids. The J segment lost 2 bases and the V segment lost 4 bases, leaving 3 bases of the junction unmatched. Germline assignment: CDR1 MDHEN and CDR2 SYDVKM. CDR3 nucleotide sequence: TGTGCCAGCAGTTGGGGACAGGGTGCCTACGAGCAGTACTTC. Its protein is CASSWGQGAYEQYF.

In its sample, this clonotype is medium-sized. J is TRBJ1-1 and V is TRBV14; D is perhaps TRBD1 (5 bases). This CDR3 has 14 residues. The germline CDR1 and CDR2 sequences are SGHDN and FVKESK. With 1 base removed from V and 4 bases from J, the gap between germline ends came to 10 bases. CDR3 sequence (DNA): TGTGCCAGCAGCCAAGGGGGGGACCCCACTGAAGCTTTCTTT. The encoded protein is CASSQGGDPTEAFF.

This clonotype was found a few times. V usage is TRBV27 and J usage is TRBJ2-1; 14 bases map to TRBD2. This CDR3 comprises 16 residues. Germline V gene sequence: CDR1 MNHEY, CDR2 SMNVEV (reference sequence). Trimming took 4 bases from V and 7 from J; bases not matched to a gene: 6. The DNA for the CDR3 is TGTGCCAGCAGTTCCTTGACTAGCGGGGGGGCAAATGAGCAGTTCTTC. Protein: CASSSLTSGGANEQFF.

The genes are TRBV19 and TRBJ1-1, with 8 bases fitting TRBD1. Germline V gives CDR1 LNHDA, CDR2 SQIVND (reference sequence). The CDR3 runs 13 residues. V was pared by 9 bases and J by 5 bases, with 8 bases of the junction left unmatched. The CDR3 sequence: CASTGGIGTEAFF. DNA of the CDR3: TGTGCCAGCACAGGGGGAATAGGGACTGAAGCTTTCTTT.

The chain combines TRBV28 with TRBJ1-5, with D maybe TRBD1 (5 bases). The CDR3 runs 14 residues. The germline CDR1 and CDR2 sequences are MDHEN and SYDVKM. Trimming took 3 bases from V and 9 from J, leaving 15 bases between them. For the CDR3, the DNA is TGTGCCAGCAGTTTGCTGCGCGGAAGGGGGCCCCAGCATTTT. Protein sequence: CASSLLRGRGPQHF.

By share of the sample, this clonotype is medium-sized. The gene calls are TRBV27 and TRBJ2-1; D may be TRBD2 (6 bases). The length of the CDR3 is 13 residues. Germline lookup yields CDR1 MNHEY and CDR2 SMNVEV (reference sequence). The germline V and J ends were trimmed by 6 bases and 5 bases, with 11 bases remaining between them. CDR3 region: CASSQAGNNEQFF. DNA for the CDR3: TGTGCCAGCAGCCAGGCGGGGAACAATGAGCAGTTCTTC.

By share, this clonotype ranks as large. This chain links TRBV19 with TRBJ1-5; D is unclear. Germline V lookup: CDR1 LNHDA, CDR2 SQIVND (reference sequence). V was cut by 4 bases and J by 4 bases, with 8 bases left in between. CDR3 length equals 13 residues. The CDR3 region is CASSTGGNQPQHF. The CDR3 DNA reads TGTGCCAGTAGTACAGGTGGAAATCAGCCCCAGCATTTT. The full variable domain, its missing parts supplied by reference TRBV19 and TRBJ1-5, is DGGITQSPKYLFRKEGQNVTLSCEQNLNHDAMYWYRQDPGQGLRLIYYSQIVNDFQKGDIAEGYSVSREKKESFPLTVTSAQKNPTAFYLCASSTGGNQPQHFGDGTRLSIL.

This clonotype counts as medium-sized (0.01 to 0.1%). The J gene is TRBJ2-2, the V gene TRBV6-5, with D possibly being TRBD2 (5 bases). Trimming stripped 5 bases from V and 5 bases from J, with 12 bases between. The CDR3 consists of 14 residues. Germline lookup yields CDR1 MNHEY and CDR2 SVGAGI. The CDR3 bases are TGTGCCAGCAGTCCTGAGTGGGAGACCGGGGAGCTGTTTTTT. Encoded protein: CASSPEWETGELFF.

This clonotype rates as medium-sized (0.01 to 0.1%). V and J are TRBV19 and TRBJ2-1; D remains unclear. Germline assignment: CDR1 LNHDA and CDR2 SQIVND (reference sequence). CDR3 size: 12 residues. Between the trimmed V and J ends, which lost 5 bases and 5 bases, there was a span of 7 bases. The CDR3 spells CASSVHNNEQFF. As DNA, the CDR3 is TGTGCCAGTAGTGTCCATAACAATGAGCAGTTCTTC. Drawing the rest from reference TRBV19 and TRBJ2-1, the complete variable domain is DGGITQSPKYLFRKEGQNVTLSCEQNLNHDAMYWYRQDPGQGLRLIYYSQIVNDFQKGDIAEGYSVSREKKESFPLTVTSAQKNPTAFYLCASSVHNNEQFFGPGTRLTVL.

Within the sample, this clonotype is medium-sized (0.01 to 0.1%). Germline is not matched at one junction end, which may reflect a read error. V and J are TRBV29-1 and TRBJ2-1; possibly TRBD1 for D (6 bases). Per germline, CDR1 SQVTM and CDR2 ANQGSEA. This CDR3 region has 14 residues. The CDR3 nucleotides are TGCAGCGTTGATTCCGGGCAGGGGAAGAATGAGCTGTTCTTC. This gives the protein CSVDSGQGKNELFF.

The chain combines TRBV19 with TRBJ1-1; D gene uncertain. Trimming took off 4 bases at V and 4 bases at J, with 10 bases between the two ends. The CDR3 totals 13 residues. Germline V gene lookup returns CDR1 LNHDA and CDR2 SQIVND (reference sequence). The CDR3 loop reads CASSTTSTTEAFF. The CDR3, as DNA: TGTGCCAGTAGTACCACCAGCACCACTGAAGCTTTCTTT.

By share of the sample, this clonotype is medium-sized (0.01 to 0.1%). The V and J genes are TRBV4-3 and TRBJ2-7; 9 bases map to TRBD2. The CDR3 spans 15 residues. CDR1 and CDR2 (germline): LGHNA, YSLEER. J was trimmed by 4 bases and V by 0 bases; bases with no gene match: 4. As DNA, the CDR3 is TGCGCCAGCAGCCAAGAGGGCGGGGGGGTGTACGAGCAGTACTTC. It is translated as CASSQEGGGVYEQYF.

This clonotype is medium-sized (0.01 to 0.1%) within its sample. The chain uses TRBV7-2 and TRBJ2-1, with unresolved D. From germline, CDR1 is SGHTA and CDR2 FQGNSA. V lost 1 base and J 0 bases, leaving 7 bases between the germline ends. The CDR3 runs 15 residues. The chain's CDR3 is CASSLGLLSYNEQFF. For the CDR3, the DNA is TGTGCCAGCAGCTTAGGGCTGCTCTCCTACAATGAGCAGTTCTTC.

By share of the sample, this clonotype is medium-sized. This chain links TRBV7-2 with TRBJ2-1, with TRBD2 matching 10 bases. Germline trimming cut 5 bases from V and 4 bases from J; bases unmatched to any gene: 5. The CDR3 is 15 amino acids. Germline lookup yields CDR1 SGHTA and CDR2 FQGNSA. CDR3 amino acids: CASSLGLADYNEQFF. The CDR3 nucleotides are TGTGCCAGCAGCCTCGGACTAGCGGATTACAATGAGCAGTTCTTC.

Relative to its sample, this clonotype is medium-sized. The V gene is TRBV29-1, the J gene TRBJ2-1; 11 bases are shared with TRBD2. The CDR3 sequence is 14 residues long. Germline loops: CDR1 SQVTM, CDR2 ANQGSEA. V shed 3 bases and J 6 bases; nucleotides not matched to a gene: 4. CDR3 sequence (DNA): TGCAGCGTTGACTTACTAGCGGGGGTCAATGAGCAGTTCTTC. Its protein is CSVDLLAGVNEQFF.

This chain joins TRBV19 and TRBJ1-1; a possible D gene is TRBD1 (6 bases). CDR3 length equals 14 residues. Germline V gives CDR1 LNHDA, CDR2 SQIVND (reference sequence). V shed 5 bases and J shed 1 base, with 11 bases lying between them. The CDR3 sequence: CASSVGQTNTEAFF. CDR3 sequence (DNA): TGTGCCAGTAGTGTTGGACAGACGAACACTGAAGCTTTCTTT.

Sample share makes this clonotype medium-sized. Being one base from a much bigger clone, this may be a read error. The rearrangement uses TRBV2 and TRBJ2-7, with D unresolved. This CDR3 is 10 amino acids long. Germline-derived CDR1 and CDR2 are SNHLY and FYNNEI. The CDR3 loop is CACSDGEQYF. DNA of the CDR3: TGTGCCTGCAGTGACGGAGAGCAGTACTTC.

The CDR3 DNA sequence: TGTGCCAGCAGTGAGCAGCAGCCCAGCACAGATACGCAGTATTTT. Its translation is CASSEQQPSTDTQYF. V gene TRBV6-6 combines with J gene TRBJ2-3; no definite D call. Trimming took 5 bases from V and 0 from J, leaving 12 bases between them. The CDR3 totals 15 residues. CDR1 and CDR2 from the germline V gene are MNHNY and SVGAGI (reference sequence).

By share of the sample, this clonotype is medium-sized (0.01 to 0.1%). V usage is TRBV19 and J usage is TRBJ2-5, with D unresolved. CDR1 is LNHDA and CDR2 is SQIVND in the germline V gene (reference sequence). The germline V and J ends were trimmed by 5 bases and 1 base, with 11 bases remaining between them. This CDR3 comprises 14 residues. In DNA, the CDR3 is TGTGCCAGTAGTCCAATGCCATCCCAAGAGACCCAGTACTTC. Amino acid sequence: CASSPMPSQETQYF. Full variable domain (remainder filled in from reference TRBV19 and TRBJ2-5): DGGITQSPKYLFRKEGQNVTLSCEQNLNHDAMYWYRQDPGQGLRLIYYSQIVNDFQKGDIAEGYSVSREKKESFPLTVTSAQKNPTAFYLCASSPMPSQETQYFGPGTRLLVL.

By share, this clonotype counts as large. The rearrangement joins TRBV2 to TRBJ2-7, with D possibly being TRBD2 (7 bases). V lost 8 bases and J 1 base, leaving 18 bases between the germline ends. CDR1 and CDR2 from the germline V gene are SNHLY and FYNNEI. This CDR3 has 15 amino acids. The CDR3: CASLITGGPSYEQYF. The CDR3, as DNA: TGTGCCAGCCTCATAACGGGGGGCCCTTCCTACGAGCAGTACTTC.

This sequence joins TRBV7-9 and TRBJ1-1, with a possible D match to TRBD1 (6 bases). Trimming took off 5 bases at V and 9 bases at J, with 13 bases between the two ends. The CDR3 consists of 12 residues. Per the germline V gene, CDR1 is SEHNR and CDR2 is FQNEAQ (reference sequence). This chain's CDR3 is CASSEPGHKAFF. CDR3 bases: TGTGCCAGCAGCGAACCGGGACACAAAGCTTTCTTT.

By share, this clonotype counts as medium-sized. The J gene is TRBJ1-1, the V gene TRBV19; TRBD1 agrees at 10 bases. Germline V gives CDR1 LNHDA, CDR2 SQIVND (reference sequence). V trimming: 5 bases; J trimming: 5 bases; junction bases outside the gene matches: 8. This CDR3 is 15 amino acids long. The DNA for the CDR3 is TGTGCCAGTAGTGCGACAGGGGGCTCTTCGACTGAAGCTTTCTTT. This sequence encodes CASSATGGSSTEAFF.

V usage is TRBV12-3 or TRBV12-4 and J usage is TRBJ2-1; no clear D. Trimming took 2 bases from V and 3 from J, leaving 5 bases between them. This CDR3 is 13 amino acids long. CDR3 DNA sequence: TGTGCCAGCAGTTTAAAGGTCTACAATGAGCAGTTCTTC. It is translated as CASSLKVYNEQFF.

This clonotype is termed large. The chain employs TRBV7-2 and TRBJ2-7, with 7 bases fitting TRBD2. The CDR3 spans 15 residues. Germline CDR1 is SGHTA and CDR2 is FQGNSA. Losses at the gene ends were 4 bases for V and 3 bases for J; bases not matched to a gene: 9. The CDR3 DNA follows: TGTGCCAGCAGCTCCCGGTGGGGGGGTAACTACGAGCAGTACTTC. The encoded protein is CASSSRWGGNYEQYF.

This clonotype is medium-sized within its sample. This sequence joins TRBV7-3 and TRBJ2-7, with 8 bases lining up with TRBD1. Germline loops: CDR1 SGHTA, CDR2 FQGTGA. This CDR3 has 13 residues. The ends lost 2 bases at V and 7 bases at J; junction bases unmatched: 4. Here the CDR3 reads CASSLQGAGEQYF. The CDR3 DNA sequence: TGTGCCAGCAGCTTACAGGGGGCTGGTGAGCAGTACTTC. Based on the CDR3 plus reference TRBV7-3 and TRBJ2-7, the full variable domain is GAGVSQTPSNKVTEKGKYVELRCDPISGHTALYWYRQSLGQGPEFLIYFQGTGAADDSGLPNDRFFAVRPEGSVSTLKIQRTERGDSAVYLCASSLQGAGEQYFGPGTRLTVT.

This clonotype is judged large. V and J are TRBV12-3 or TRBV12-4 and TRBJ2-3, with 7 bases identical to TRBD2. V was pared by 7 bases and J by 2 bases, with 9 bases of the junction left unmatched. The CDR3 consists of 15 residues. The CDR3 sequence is CASKVSGANTDTQYF. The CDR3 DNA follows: TGTGCCAGCAAAGTAAGCGGGGCAAACACAGATACGCAGTATTTT.

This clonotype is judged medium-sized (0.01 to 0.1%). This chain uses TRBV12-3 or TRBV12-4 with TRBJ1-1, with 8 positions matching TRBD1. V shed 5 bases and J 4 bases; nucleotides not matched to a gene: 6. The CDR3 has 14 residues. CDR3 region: CASSQGAGGTEAFF. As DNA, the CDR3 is TGTGCCAGCAGTCAGGGGGCGGGTGGCACTGAAGCTTTCTTT.

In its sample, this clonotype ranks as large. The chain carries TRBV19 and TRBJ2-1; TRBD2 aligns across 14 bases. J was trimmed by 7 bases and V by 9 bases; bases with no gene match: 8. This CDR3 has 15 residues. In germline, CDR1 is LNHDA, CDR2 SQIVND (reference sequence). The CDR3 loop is CASATSGGVFNEQFF. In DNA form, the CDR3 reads TGTGCCAGCGCGACTAGCGGGGGGGTGTTTAATGAGCAGTTCTTC.

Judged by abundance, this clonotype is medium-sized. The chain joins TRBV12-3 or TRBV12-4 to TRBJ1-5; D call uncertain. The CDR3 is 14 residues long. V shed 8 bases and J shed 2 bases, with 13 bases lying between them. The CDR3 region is CASGYSGGNQPQHF. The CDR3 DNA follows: TGTGCCAGCGGATACTCGGGTGGCAATCAGCCCCAGCATTTT.

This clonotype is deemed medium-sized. For the CDR3, the DNA is TGCGCCACAAAGGCCGGCTACACTAGCACAGATACGCAGTATTTT. Encoded protein: CATKAGYTSTDTQYF. The V call is TRBV4-1, the J call TRBJ2-3, with D hard to call. This CDR3 has 15 amino acids. Trimming left V 10 bases short and J 0 bases short, with 17 bases between. CDR1 is MGHRA, CDR2 YSYEKL, per germline.

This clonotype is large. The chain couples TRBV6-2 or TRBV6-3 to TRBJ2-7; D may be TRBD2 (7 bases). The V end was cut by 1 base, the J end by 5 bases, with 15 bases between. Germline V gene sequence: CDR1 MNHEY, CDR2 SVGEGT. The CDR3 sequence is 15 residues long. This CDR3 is CASSYWGGVGDEQYF. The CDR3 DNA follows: TGTGCCAGCAGTTACTGGGGGGGCGTCGGAGACGAGCAGTACTTC.